Here is one T cell receptor (beta chain) with its context. Its cognate antigen has yet to be identified. The junction does not match germline at one end; this may be a read error. Genomic DNA was extracted with the Qiagen DNeasy kit from unsorted PBMCs and from negatively selected CD4+ and CD8+ fractions. TCR beta CDR3 regions were subjected to amplification by immunoSEQ multiplex PCR with primers that anneal to V and J segments. A synthetic immune receptor repertoire was used to minimize amplification bias, and any remaining bias was removed computationally after sequencing. Turning to the authors' computational methods: Repertoire diversity was quantified as the Shannon entropy index using custom Python scripts. Unsorted, CD4+ and CD8+ repertoires were analyzed separately, except in combined analyses where CD4+ and CD8+ sequences were merged in silico. A clone was considered expanded if an increase in frequency of at least 2-fold after treatment relative to C1D1 was found, and a pseudocount of 0.5 was applied to clones undetected at baseline. Singleton clones were defined as clones with 0 or 1 copy at C1D1, and non-singleton clones were defined as clones with 2 or more copies. By matching protein sequences in sorted samples from the same patient, clones expanded in unsorted samples were annotated as CD4+, CD8+ or unknown. Diversity changes from C1D1 to C4D1 were tested in paired samples using Wilcoxon tests. In its TCRdb copy, this immuneACCESS table keeps in-frame sequences only and misses some clones. Where compared with another copy, unresolved V genes explain less than half of these, and the others have no known cause. V, J and clone size are taken as reported in that table, and D and trimming were inferred from the DNA itself. This sample is represented by about 150,000 clones; approximately 81% of them were singletons. About 9.2% of the sample is held by the ten biggest clonotypes.

The time point tag for this specimen amounts to: cycle 2 day 1 (C2D1) of nivolumab. Relapse after autologous stem cell transplantation had occurred in all trial patients, and cohorts A, B and C were distinguished by prior brentuximab vedotin exposure. The trial cohort comprised a few dozen patients with relapsed/refractory classical Hodgkin lymphoma whose best overall responses were complete response, partial response or progressive disease. Single-agent nivolumab was administered to trial patients in the multi-cohort phase II CheckMate 205 trial. An independent review committee assessed best overall response by applying the 2007 International Working Group response criteria. Trial PBMCs were obtained immediately prior to nivolumab initiation (C1D1) and on therapy at cycle 2 day 1 and cycle 4 day 1. Peripheral blood was collected in 8 mL Vacutainer Cell Preparation Tubes, from which PBMCs were isolated by centrifugation and then cryopreserved.

This sample was included in a study of PD-1 blockade in classical Hodgkin lymphoma (dated by TCRdb to 2020 to 2022). Looking at the study overall: Nivolumab dosing was 3 mg/kg intravenously every 2 weeks, continuing until either disease progression or unacceptable toxicity. The study used TCR beta sequencing and CyTOF to define a peripheral blood immune signature of response to PD-1 blockade in classical Hodgkin lymphoma.

General conclusions and limits of the study: Lower diversity was observed in patients in whom nivolumab was started less than 1 year after ASCT, and these patients were excluded from later analyses so that confounding by immune reconstitution would be avoided. Baseline TCR diversity was reported as lower in newly diagnosed patients than in healthy donors, and lower still in relapsed/refractory patients. Trial patients with a complete response had baseline diversity similar to that of newly diagnosed patients, while partial responders and progressors had significantly lower diversity. The study covered only a single clinical trial cohort, and the causes of the repertoire differences, possibly disease activity or prior therapy, were still not defined. A significant rise by C4D1 was seen in CD4+ but not CD8+ TCR diversity (p=0.0027 vs p=0.16), with the rise being most apparent in complete responders (p=0.02).

The CDR3, cysteine through phenylalanine, is 13 amino acids long. Just CDR3 DNA is preserved here, 39 bases in frame from base 1. The germline V gene (reference sequence) specifies SSHAT as CDR1 and FNYEAQ as CDR2. The sequences come from peripheral blood mononuclear cells (PBMCs), collected before the second cycle of nivolumab. This chain joins TRBV7-7 to TRBJ1-1; the D gene is possibly TRBD1, with 5 bases matching. The source of this sequence is a human donor with classical Hodgkin lymphoma. The CDR3 amino acid sequence is: CASSRQPFTEAFF. The DNA reads as follows: TGTGCTAGCAGCCGACAGCCTTTCACTGAAGCTTTCTTT.